This TCR beta chain emerged from a study of cytomegalovirus exposure and HLA in healthy donors. The sample holds one count of this clone. Its antigen is unknown. PCR involved 60 Vbeta and 13 Jbeta primers. The assay was immunoSEQ multiplex PCR, and TCRdb's table has in-frame clones only and misses some. The table has approximately 220,000 clones, about 80% seen once. Findings of the study overall: Cytomegalovirus association was listed for around 170 TCR beta chains.

V lost 5 bases to trimming and J lost 8 bases; unmatched junction nucleotides: 12. CDR1 is SGHNT and CDR2 is YENEEA in the germline V gene. This CDR3 contains 16 residues. The receptor comes from a man aged 35 to 55 in good health and CMV-seropositive. The V call is TRBV11-3, the J call TRBJ2-2; TRBD2 aligns across 9 bases. The sequencing sample was made of PBMCs. CDR3: CASSQTLAGTLGELFF. The DNA of the CDR3 is TGTGCCAGCAGCCAAACTCTAGCGGGAACTTTAGGGGAGCTGTTTTTT.